These 9 T cell receptor beta chains were all obtained from the same sample, sequenced in a study of T-cell memory formation after mild COVID-19. From the 5' RACE reads, TCRdb called clonotypes with MiXCR, one entry per CDR3 protein. This sample has about 180,000 distinct CDR3 sequences, with 15% to 20% found just once. The sample taken for sequencing was PBMCs or a T cell subset sorted from them (not recorded which). The source of these receptors is a man in his late teens or twenties who had mild COVID-19 (a few samples of this study predate the infection). Cell type and time point are not known.

The chain joins TRBV20-1 to TRBJ1-5; 7 bases agree with TRBD1. Germline V lookup: CDR1 DFQATT, CDR2 SNEGSKA (reference sequence). The CDR3 length is 15 residues. J lost 3 bases, V lost 5 bases, and 10 bases had no gene match. This CDR3 is CSAASLTGNNQPQHF. DNA for the CDR3: TGCAGTGCTGCAAGTTTGACAGGGAACAATCAGCCCCAGCATTTT.

The V gene is TRBV6-5, the J gene TRBJ1-5; TRBD1 matches 9 bases. V dropped 5 bases and J dropped 6; count of bases not matched to a gene: 11. Germline CDR1 is MNHEY and CDR2 is SVGAGI. This CDR3 has 16 amino acids. DNA for the CDR3: TGTGCCAGCAGTCCCCGATCGACAGGGGGTATTCAGCCCCAGCATTTT. Translation: CASSPRSTGGIQPQHF.

This clonotype was detected only a few times. The V gene is TRBV6-6, the J gene TRBJ1-2, with D unclear. This CDR3 comprises 15 residues. Trimming removed 4 bases from V and 4 bases from J, with 16 bases in between. CDR1 is MNHNY and CDR2 is SVGAGI in the germline V gene (reference sequence). The CDR3 nucleotides are TGTGCCAGCAGTTCGCCGGACCGACCTCTCTATGGCTACACCTTC. It specifies CASSSPDRPLYGYTF.

This clonotype showed up many times. V usage is TRBV10-1 and J usage is TRBJ2-7; no clear D gene. V dropped 2 bases and J dropped 3 bases, with 17 bases sitting between them. Germline values: CDR1 WNHNN, CDR2 SYGVQD (reference sequence). The CDR3 loop spans 16 amino acids. The CDR3 nucleotides are TGCGCCAGCAGTGAGGTGTCGGCGGCATACCTCTACGAGCAGTACTTC. Translated, it gives CASSEVSAAYLYEQYF.

This chain uses TRBV6-6 with TRBJ2-7, with D perhaps TRBD1 (6 bases). CDR3 length equals 10 residues. Trimming shortened V by 11 bases and J by 6 bases, and 11 bases separated the two germline ends. Germline V gene sequence: CDR1 MNHNY, CDR2 SVGAGI (reference sequence). The CDR3 loop reads CAGEQGEQYF. The CDR3, as DNA: TGTGCCGGAGAACAGGGCGAGCAGTACTTC.

This chain joins TRBV5-6 and TRBJ2-6, with D unresolved. CDR1 and CDR2 from the germline V gene are SGHDT and YYEEEE. The CDR3 extends over 13 amino acids. Trimming shortened V by 5 bases and J by 12 bases, and 15 bases separated the two germline ends. The CDR3 loop is CASRPITGLVLTF. CDR3 DNA sequence: TGTGCCAGCAGACCCATTACTGGCCTCGTCCTGACTTTC.

The rearrangement links TRBV5-1 to TRBJ2-7; D remains ambiguous. Trimming removed 1 base from V and 1 base from J, with 6 bases in between. The CDR3 is made up of 13 amino acids. Germline V gives CDR1 SGHRS, CDR2 YFSETQ. The CDR3 nucleotides read TGCGCCAGCAGCTTGCAGGTTTCCTACGAGCAGTACTTC. Translation: CASSLQVSYEQYF.

V is TRBV20-1 and J is TRBJ2-5; tentatively, D is TRBD1 or TRBD2 (5 bases each). The V end lost 6 bases, the J end lost 4 bases, and 15 bases lay between the germline ends. Germline V lookup: CDR1 DFQATT, CDR2 SNEGSKA (reference sequence). This CDR3 comprises 13 residues. DNA of the CDR3: TGCAGTGCCCTACTACCGGGGCGAGAGACCCAGTACTTC. It specifies CSALLPGRETQYF.

V and J are TRBV20-1 and TRBJ1-1; D is unclear. Trimming shortened V by 0 bases and J by 0 bases, and 5 bases separated the two germline ends. The CDR3 loop spans 13 amino acids. Germline-derived CDR1 and CDR2 are DFQATT and SNEGSKA (reference sequence). CDR3: CSAREGMNTEAFF. CDR3 in DNA: TGCAGTGCTAGAGAGGGCATGAACACTGAAGCTTTCTTT.